The 10 T cell receptor beta chains in this list originate from one sample, sequenced in a study of OX40 agonist ivuxolimab in advanced cancers. TCRdb's copy holds only in-frame clones and misses some; the assay was immunoSEQ multiplex PCR. The sample carries roughly 70,000 clones, 82% recorded once. Source: CD4+ or CD8+ T cells sorted from blood, taken in a trial of the OX40 agonist ivuxolimab. These receptors all come from an adult with an advanced solid tumor such as melanoma, head and neck, liver or kidney cancer.

The chain combines TRBV18 with TRBJ1-1; D gene uncertain. V lost 2 bases and J 0 bases, leaving 10 bases between the germline ends. CDR1 KGHSH and CDR2 LQKENI come from the germline V gene. This CDR3 comprises 15 residues. The CDR3 region is CASSPGIGMNTEAFF. The CDR3 bases are TGTGCCAGCTCACCAGGGATAGGTATGAACACTGAAGCTTTCTTT.

The J gene is TRBJ2-7, the V gene TRBV7-3, with 8 bases matching TRBD1. V lost 1 base to trimming and J lost 2 bases; unmatched junction nucleotides: 10. Per germline, CDR1 SGHTA and CDR2 FQGTGA. This CDR3 is 17 amino acids long. The chain's CDR3 is CASSLIGGQEPTYEQYF. The CDR3 DNA is TGTGCCAGCAGCTTAATAGGGGGACAGGAACCTACCTACGAGCAGTACTTC.

Details on this clone: The sample contains more than one DNA sequence encoding this CDR3. This chain joins TRBV18 and TRBJ2-3; the D is unclear. The CDR3 sequence is 12 residues long. The germline V gene has CDR1 KGHSH and CDR2 LQKENI. Deletions cut 0 bases from V and 3 bases from J, with 1 base between. CDR3 region: CASSPPTDTQYF. CDR3 sequence (DNA): TGTGCCAGCTCACCACCTACAGATACGCAGTATTTT.

This chain links TRBV29-1 with TRBJ2-7, with 11 positions matching TRBD1. There are 14 residues in the CDR3. V lost 5 bases and J lost 2; bases outside the gene matches: 5. Germline V gene lookup returns CDR1 SQVTM and CDR2 ANQGSEA. This chain's CDR3 is CSVSRGQGAYEQYF. The DNA of the CDR3 is TGCAGCGTTAGCCGGGGACAGGGGGCCTACGAGCAGTACTTC.

The V call is TRBV6-6, the J call TRBJ1-1; D is undetermined. The CDR3 covers 14 residues. V lost 6 bases, J lost 1 base, and 12 bases lay in between. Germline V gives CDR1 MNHNY, CDR2 SVGAGI (reference sequence). Here the CDR3 reads CASSPRGPNTEAFF. CDR3 sequence (DNA): TGTGCCAGCAGCCCCCGCGGTCCGAACACTGAAGCTTTCTTT.

The rearrangement uses TRBV30 and TRBJ1-2; D is unclear. Germline assignment: CDR1 GTSNPN and CDR2 SVGIG (reference sequence). Trimming removed 2 bases from V and 8 bases from J, with 9 bases in between. CDR3 length equals 11 residues. The CDR3, as DNA: TGTGCCTGGAGTACCCGCTTAGGCTACACCTTC. It encodes CAWSTRLGYTF. The variable domain in full, completed from reference TRBV30 and TRBJ1-2, reads SQTIHQWPATLVQPVGSPLSLECTVEGTSNPNLYWYRQAAGRGLQLLFYSVGIGQISSEVPQNLSASRPQDRQFILSSKKLLLSDSGFYLCAWSTRLGYTFGSGTRLTVV.

The CDR3 DNA is TGTGCCAGCAGTTACTCAAGGGGGAGGGATGAGACCCAGTACTTC. Translated: CASSYSRGRDETQYF. The V and J genes are TRBV6-6 and TRBJ2-5; D may be TRBD2 (7 bases). Per germline, CDR1 MNHNY and CDR2 SVGAGI (reference sequence). Trimming removed 0 bases from V and 5 bases from J, with 13 bases in between. This CDR3 spans 15 amino acids.

The rearrangement links TRBV15 to TRBJ1-4; D possibly corresponds to TRBD1 (5 bases). Germline V CDR1 and CDR2: LNHNV, YYDKDF (reference sequence). The CDR3 has 15 residues. V dropped 8 bases and J dropped 5 bases, with 18 bases sitting between them. CDR3 protein: CATPGFQGSNEKLFF. In nucleotides, the CDR3 is TGTGCCACCCCGGGGTTCCAGGGATCAAATGAAAAACTGTTTTTT.

This sequence joins TRBV6-5 and TRBJ1-3; 9 positions agree with TRBD1. The V gene end was trimmed by 11 bases and the J gene end by 2 bases; junction bases not matched to a gene: 7. The CDR3 runs to 14 residues. Germline-derived CDR1 and CDR2 are MNHEY and SVGAGI. The CDR3 DNA sequence: TGTGCCTCGGGACAGGGTGGCCCTGGAAACACCATATATTTT. Translating gives CASGQGGPGNTIYF.

The chain couples TRBV11-3 to TRBJ2-2; possibly TRBD2 for D (6 bases). CDR3 length equals 13 residues. V lost 5 bases and J lost 6, with 10 bases in between. Germline V gene sequence: CDR1 SGHNT, CDR2 YENEEA. The CDR3 DNA follows: TGTGCCAGCAGCCCCCTAGCGTCCGGGGAGCTGTTTTTT. It translates to CASSPLASGELFF.